The 6 T cell receptor beta chains reported below all come from one sample, sequenced in a study of siplizumab effects on memory and regulatory T cells. Here immunoSEQ multiplex PCR was the method, and the copy in TCRdb shows in-frame clones only, minus some. The sample contains tens of thousands of clones, approximately 88% of which appear only once. The sample was Tregs sorted from blood. All receptors come from a human donor in good health.

V usage is TRBV28 and J usage is TRBJ2-1; TRBD2 matches at 13 bases. V was clipped by 3 bases and J by 6 bases; unmatched bases: 5. CDR1 MDHEN and CDR2 SYDVKM come from the germline V gene. The CDR3 length is 16 residues. The CDR3 bases are TGTGCCAGCAGTTTTACTAGCGGGAGGGCCTCCAATGAGCAGTTCTTC. Translation gives CASSFTSGRASNEQFF.

The chain recombines TRBV7-2 with TRBJ2-7; no reliable D call. CDR3 length: 11 amino acids. Germline values: CDR1 SGHTA, CDR2 FQGNSA. Between the trimmed V and J ends, which lost 5 bases and 6 bases, there was a span of 8 bases. Written as DNA, the CDR3 is TGTGCCAGCAGCCAGCTTGGCGAGCAGTACTTC. This sequence encodes CASSQLGEQYF.

CDR3 sequence reads: CSVVSAPSQETQYF. The CDR3 DNA sequence: TGCAGCGTTGTATCGGCTCCCTCCCAAGAGACCCAGTACTTC. The chain links TRBV29-1 to TRBJ2-5; D remains ambiguous. The CDR3 length is 14 residues. Trimming took off 4 bases at V and 1 base at J, with 13 bases between the two ends. The germline V gene encodes CDR1 SQVTM and CDR2 ANQGSEA.

The chain carries TRBV5-6 and TRBJ2-2; no definite D call. This CDR3 spans 15 amino acids. V lost 2 bases and J 0 bases, leaving 8 bases between the germline ends. Germline CDR1 and CDR2: SGHDT and YYEEEE. The CDR3: CASSLLGANTGELFF. For the CDR3, the DNA is TGTGCCAGCAGCTTACTGGGCGCGAACACCGGGGAGCTGTTTTTT.

V is TRBV2 and J is TRBJ1-6; 11 bases agree with TRBD1. This CDR3 is 14 amino acids long. CDR1 is SNHLY and CDR2 is FYNNEI in the germline V gene. V was clipped by 7 bases and J by 10 bases; unmatched bases: 6. The CDR3 region is CASIPGQGGSPLHF. DNA of the CDR3: TGTGCCAGCATTCCGGGACAGGGGGGATCACCCCTCCACTTT.

The CDR3 here is CASSLYATNEKLFF. CDR3 bases: TGCGCCAGCAGCTTGTATGCAACTAATGAAAAACTGTTTTTT. V is TRBV5-1 and J is TRBJ1-4; no reliable D call. The V gene's germline CDR1 is SGHRS and CDR2 YFSETQ. Deletions cut 1 base from V and 0 bases from J, with 4 bases between. This CDR3 has 14 amino acids. Full variable domain (remainder filled in from reference TRBV5-1 and TRBJ1-4): KAGVTQTPRYLIKTRGQQVTLSCSPISGHRSVSWYQQTPGQGLQFLFEYFSETQRNKGNFPGRFSGRQFSNSRSEMNVSTLELGDSALYLCASSLYATNEKLFFGSGTQLSVL.